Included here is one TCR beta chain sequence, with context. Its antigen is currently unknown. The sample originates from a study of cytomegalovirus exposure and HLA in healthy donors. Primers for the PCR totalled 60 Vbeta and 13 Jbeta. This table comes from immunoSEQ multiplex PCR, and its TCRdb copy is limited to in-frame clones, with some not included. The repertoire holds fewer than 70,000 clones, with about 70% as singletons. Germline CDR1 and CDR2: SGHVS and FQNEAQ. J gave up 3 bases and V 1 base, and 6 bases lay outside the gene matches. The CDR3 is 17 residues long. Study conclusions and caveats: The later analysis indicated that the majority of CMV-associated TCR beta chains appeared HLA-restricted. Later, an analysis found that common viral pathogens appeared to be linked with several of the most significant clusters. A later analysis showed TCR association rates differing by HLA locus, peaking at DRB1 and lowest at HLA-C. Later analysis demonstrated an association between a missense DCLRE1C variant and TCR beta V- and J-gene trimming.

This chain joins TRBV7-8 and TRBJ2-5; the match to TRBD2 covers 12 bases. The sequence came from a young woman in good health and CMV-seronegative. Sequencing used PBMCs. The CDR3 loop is CASSLGLAGEGEETQYF. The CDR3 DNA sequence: TGTGCCAGCAGCTTAGGACTAGCGGGGGAGGGCGAAGAGACCCAGTACTTC.